The clone carrying this TCR beta chain was picked up a small number of times. One entry per CDR3 protein results from TCRdb running MiXCR on the 5' RACE reads. Counted here are about 96,000 distinct CDR3 sequences, around 17% occurring once; the ten biggest clones make up 6.2%. This specimen belongs to a study of T cells of healthy individuals. In germline, CDR1 is MDHEN, CDR2 SYDVKM. Trimming took off 2 bases at V and 1 base at J, with 12 bases between the two ends. The CDR3 has 16 residues. The chain employs TRBV28 and TRBJ1-5, with a weak D call TRBD1 (5 bases). The source of this sequence is a human donor in good health. CDR3 bases: TGTGCCAGCAGTTTACAAGGGGAGGGGAGCAATCAGCCCCAGCATTTT. It specifies CASSLQGEGSNQPQHF.